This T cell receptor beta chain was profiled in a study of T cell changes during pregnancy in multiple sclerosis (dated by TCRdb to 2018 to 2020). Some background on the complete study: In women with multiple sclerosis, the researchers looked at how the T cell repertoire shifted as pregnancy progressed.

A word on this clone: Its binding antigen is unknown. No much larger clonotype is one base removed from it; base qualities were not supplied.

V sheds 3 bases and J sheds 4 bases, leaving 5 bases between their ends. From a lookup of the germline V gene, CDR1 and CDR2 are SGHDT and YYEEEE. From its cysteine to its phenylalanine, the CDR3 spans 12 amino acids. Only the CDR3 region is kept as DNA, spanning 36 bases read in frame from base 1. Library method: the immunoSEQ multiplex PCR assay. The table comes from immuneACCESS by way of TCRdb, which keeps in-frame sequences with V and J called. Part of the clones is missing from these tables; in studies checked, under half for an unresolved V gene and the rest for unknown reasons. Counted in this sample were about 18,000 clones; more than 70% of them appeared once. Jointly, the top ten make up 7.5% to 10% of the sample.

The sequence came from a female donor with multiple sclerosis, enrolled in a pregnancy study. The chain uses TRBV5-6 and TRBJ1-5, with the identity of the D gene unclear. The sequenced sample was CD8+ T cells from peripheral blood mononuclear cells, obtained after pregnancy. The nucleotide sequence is TGTGCCAGCAGCTCGCGGAATCAGCCCCAGCATTTT. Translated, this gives CASSSRNQPQHF.